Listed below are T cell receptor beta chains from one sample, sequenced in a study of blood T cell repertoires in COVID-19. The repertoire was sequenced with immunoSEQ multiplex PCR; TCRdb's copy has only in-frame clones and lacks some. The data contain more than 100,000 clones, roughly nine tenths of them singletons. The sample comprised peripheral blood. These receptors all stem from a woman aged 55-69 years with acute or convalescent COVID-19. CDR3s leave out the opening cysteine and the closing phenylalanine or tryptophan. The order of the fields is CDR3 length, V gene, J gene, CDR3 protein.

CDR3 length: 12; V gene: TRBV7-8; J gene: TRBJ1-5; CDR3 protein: ASSLAGVVQPQH
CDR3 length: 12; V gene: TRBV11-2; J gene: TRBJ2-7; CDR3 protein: ASSLETSAYEQY
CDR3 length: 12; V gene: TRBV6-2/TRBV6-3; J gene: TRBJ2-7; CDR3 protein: ASSYAMHGGEQY
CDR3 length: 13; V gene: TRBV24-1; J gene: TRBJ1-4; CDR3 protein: ATSRGGGTNEKLF
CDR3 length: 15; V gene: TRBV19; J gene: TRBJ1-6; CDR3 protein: ASSSLPPRLNNSPLH
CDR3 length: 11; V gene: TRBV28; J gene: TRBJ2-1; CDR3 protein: ASSLRTPEEQF
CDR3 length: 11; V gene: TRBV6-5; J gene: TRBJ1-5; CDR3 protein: ASSYRGNQPQH
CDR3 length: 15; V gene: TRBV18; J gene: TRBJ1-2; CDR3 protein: ASSPPNQDRALNGYT
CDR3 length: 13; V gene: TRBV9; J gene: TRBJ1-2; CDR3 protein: ASTLDSGTSYGYT
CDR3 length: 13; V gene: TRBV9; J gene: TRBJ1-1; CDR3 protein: ASSEGTGLNTEAF
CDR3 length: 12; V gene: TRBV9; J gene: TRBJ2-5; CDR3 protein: ASSVTSYQETQY
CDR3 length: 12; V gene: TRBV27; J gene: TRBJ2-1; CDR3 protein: ASRERGTYNEQF
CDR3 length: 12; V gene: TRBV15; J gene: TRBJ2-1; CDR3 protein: ATSIASGRNEQF
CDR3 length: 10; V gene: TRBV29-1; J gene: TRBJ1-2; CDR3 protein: SVYDSTYGYT
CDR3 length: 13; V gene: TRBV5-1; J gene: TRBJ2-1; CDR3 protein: ASSLGVAGVGEQF
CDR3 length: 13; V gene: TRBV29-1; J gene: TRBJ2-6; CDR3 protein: SVGQGAHGANVLT
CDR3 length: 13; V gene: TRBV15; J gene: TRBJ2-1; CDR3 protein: ATSRPTSGVYEQF
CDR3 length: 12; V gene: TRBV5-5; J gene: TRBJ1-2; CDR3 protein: ASSQGQGAYGYT
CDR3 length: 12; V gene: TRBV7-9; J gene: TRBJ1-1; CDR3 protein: ASSFDRVVHEAF
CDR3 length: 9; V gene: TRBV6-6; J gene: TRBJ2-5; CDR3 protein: ASSWGRGQY
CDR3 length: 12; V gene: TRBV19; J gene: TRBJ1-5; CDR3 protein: ASSSQWGDQPQH
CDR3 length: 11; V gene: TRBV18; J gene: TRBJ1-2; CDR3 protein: ASSPRDIDGYT
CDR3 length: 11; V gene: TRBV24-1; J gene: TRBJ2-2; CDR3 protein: ATSWHLTGELF
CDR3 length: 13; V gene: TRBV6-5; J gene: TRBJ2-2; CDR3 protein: ASRVPTGSTGELF
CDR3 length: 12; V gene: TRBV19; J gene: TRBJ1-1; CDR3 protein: ASSILGQGTEAF
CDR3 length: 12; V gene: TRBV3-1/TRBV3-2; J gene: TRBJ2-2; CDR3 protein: ASSYLGGTGELF
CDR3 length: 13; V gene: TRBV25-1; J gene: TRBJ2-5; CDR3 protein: ASSAPGLIRETQY
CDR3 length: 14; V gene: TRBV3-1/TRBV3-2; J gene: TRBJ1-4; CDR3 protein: ASSQDSTGVREKLF
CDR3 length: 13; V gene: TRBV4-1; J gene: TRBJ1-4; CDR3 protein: ASSSGQAGGEKLF
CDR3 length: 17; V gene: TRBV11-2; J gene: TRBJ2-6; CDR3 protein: ASSLVRQGFGSGANVLT
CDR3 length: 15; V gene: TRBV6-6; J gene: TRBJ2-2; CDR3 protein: ASRRSPGLANTGELF
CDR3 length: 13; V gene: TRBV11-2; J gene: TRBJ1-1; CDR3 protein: ASSLGRGGNTEAF
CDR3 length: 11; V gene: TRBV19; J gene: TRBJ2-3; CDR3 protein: ASRPTSTDTQY
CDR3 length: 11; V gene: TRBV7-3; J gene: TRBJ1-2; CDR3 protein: ASSPLGEGGYT
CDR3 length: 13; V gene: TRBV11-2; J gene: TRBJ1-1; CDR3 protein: ASSVNPDMNTEAF
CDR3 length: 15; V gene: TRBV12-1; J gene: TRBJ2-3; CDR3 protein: ASSFSFLAGVSDTQY
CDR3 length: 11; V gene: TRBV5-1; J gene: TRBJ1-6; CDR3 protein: ASSLAPNSPLH
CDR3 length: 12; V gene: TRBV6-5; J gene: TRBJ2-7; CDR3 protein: ASRKDRISYEQY
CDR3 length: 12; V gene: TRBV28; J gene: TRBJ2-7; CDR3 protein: ASSLPRTQDEQY
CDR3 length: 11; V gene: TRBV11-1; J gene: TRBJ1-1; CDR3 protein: ASSSQGYAEAF
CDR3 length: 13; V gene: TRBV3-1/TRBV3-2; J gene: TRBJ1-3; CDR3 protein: ASSQRSGIGNTIY
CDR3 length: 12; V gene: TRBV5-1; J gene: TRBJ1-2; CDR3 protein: ASYAGAGERGYT
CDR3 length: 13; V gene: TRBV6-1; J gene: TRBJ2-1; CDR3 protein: ASSDRDRLYNEQF
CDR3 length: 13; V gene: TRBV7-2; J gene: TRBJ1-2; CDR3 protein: ASSAGLKSNNGYT
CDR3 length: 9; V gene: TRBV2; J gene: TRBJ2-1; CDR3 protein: ASSALNEQF
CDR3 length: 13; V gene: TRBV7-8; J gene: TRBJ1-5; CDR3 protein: ASSLEAQGRQPQH
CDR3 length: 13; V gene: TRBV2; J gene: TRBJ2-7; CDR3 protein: ASTVRTSGIYEQY
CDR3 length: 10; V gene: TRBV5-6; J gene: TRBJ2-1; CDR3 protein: ASSYPENEQF
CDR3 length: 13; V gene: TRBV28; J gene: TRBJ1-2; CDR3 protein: ASSLVGARRHGYT
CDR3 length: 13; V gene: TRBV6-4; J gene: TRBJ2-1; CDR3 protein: ASSEMGLGYNEQF
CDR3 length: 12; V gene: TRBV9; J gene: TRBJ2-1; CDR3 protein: ASSPRAGPNEQF
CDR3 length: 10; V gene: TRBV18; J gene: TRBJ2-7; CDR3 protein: ASSPTGYEQY
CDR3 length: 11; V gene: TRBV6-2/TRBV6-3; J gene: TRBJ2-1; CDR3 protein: ASTPGASATQF
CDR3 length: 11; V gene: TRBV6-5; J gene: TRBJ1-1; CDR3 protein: ASRRGRDTEAF
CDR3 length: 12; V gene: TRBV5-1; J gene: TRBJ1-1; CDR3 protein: ASSLGEVNTEAF